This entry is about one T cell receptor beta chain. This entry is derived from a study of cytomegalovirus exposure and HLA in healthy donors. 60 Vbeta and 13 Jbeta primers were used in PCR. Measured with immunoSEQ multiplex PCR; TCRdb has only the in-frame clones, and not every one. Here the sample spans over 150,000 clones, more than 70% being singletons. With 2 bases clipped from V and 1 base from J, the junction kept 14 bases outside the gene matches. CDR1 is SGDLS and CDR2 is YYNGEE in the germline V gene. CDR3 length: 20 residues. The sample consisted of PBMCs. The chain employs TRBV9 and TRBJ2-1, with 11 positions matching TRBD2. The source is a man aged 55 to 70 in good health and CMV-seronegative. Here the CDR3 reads CASSVLSGLAGAISYNEQFF. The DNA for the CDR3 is TGTGCCAGCAGCGTCCTAAGTGGACTAGCGGGTGCTATTTCCTACAATGAGCAGTTCTTC.